This entry is about one T cell receptor beta chain. What it binds is unknown. Using immunoSEQ multiplex PCR, the repertoire was profiled, and TCRdb retains in-frame clones only, with some absent. The table includes about 1.5 million clones, around 98% detected once. Donors had no recently reported acute infections or vaccinations and were HIV-negative. This specimen belongs to a study of shared clonotypes between healthy human individuals. Study results and caveats: Non-shared clonotypes had lower generation probabilities than clonotypes shared by all four sorted-subset donors.

There are 13 residues in the CDR3. V was shortened by 4 bases and J by 2 bases, with 8 bases between the two germline ends. Germline assignment: CDR1 ENHRY and CDR2 SYGVKD. The sequencing sample was made of naive CD4+ T cells sorted from blood. As for subset: CD45RA+ positively selected. The sequence came from a man under 40 in good health. The rearrangement uses TRBV10-3 and TRBJ1-1; no firm D call. The CDR3 DNA reads as TGTGCCATCAGTGTAACAGCCAACACTGAAGCTTTCTTT. As protein: CAISVTANTEAFF.